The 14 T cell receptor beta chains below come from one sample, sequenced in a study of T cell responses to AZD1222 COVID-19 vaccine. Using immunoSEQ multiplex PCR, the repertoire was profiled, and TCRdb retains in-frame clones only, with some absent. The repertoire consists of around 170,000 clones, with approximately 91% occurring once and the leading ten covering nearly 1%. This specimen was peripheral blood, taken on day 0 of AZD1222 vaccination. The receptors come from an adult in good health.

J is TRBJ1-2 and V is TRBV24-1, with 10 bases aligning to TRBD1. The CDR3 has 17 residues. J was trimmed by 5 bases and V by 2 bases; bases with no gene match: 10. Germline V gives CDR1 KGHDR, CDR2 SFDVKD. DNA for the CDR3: TGTGCCACCAGTGATTCAGCCGGGACAGGGGTCCGTTATGGCTACACCTTC. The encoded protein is CATSDSAGTGVRYGYTF.

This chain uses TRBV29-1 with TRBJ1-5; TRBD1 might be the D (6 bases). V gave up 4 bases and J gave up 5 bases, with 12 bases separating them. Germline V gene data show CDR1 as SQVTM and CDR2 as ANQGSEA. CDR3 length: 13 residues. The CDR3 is CSVGHRADQPQHF. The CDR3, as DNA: TGCAGCGTTGGGCACAGGGCAGATCAGCCCCAGCATTTT.

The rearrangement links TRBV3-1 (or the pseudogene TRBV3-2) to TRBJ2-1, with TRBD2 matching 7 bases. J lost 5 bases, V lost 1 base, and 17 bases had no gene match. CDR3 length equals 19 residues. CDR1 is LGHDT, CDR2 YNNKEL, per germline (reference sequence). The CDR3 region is CASSQGWWREPNWNNEQFF. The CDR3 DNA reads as TGTGCCAGCAGCCAAGGGTGGTGGCGGGAGCCCAACTGGAACAATGAGCAGTTCTTC.

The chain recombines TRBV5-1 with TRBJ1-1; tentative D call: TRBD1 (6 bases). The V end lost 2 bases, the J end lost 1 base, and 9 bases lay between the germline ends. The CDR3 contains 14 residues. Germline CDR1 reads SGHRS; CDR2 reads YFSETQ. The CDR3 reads CASSFGTTNTEAFF. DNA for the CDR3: TGCGCCAGCAGCTTCGGGACAACGAACACTGAAGCTTTCTTT.

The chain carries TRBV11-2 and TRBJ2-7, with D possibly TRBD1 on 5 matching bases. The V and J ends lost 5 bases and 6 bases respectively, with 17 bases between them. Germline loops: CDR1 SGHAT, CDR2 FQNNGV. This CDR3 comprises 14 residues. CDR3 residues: CASSSYQGRAEQYF. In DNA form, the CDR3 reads TGTGCCAGCAGCAGTTACCAGGGCAGGGCCGAGCAGTACTTC.

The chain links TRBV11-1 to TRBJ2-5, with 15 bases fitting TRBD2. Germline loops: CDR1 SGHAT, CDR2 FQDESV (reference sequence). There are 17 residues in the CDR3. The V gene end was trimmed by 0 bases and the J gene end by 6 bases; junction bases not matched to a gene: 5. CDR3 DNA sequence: TGTGCCAGCAGCTTAGCAAGAGGGACTAGCGGGGGGAAGACCCAGTACTTC. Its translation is CASSLARGTSGGKTQYF.

In DNA, the CDR3 is TGTGCCACCAGTGATTTGTTGGTCGGCACCGGGGAGCTGTTTTTT. Translated, it gives CATSDLLVGTGELFF. The J gene is TRBJ2-2, the V gene TRBV24-1; no clear D. Germline values: CDR1 KGHDR, CDR2 SFDVKD. Trimming removed 0 bases at V and 4 bases at J, with 8 bases between. CDR3 size: 15 residues.

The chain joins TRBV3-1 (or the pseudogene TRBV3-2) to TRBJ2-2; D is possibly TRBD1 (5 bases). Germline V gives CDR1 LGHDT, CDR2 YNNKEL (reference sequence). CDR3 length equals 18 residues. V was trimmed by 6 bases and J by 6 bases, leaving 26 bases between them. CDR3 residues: CASRPEQGRIPFSGELFF. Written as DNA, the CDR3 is TGTGCCAGCAGACCCGAGCAGGGTCGAATACCTTTTTCCGGGGAGCTGTTTTTT.

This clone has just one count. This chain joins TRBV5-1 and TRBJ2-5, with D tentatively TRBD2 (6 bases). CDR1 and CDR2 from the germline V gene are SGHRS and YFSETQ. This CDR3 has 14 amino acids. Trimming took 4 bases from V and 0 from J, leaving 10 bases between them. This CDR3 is CASSGGLYQETQYF. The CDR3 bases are TGCGCCAGCAGCGGGGGACTGTACCAAGAGACCCAGTACTTC.

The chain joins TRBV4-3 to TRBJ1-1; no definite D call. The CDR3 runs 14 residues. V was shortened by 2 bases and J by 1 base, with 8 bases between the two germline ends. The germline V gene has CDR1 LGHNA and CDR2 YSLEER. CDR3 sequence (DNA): TGCGCCAGCAGCCAAAATCTATGGAACACTGAAGCTTTCTTT. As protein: CASSQNLWNTEAFF.

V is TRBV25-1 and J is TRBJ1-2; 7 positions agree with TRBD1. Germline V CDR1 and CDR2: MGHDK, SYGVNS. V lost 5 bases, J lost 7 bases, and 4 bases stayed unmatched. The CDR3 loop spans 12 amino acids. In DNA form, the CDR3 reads TGTGCCAGCAGTCTAGACAGGGCTGGCTACACCTTC. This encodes CASSLDRAGYTF.

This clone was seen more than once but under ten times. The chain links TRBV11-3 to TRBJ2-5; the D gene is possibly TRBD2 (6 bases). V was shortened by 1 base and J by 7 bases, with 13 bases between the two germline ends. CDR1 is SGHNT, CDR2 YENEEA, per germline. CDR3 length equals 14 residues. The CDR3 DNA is TGTGCCAGCAGCTTAGCGGCGGGGTCCGGGACCCAGTACTTC. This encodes CASSLAAGSGTQYF.

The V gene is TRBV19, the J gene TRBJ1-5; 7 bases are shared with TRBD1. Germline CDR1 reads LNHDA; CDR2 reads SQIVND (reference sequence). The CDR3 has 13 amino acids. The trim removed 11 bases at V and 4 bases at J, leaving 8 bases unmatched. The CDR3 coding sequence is TGTGCCGTAGGTCGACAGGGTAATCAGCCCCAGCATTTT. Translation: CAVGRQGNQPQHF.

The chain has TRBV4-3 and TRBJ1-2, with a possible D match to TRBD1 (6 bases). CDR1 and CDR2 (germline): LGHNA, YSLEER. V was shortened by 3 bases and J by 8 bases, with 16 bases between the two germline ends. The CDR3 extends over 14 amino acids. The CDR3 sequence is CASSQSVSRGGYTF. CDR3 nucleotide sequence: TGCGCCAGCAGCCAGTCTGTCTCCAGGGGAGGCTACACCTTC.